The 6 T cell receptor beta chains in this list originate from one sample, sequenced in a study of blood T cells in healthy people across ages. The authors ran a second PCR of roughly 6 to 12 cycles using a sample-barcoded 5' primer and a J-beta primer mix. TCRdb independently ran MiXCR on the 5' RACE reads; one entry per CDR3 protein. The repertoire consists of hundreds of thousands of distinct CDR3 sequences, with about 20% occurring once and the leading ten covering around a fifth. Sequenced sample: blood. These receptors all stem from a man in his 70s in good health.

This chain links TRBV12-3 or TRBV12-4 with TRBJ2-3; D possibly uses TRBD1 or TRBD2 (6 bases each). This CDR3 comprises 16 residues. Trimming shortened V by 6 bases and J by 4 bases, and 20 bases separated the two germline ends. In nucleotides, the CDR3 is TGTGCCAGCAGCTCATGGGGGGCTAGGGCCGCAGATACGCAGTATTTT. It is translated as CASSSWGARAADTQYF.

This rearrangement joins TRBV14 to TRBJ1-2; D is perhaps TRBD1 (6 bases). The CDR3 is 14 amino acids. Germline V gene sequence: CDR1 SGHDN, CDR2 FVKESK. V lost 0 bases to trimming and J lost 7 bases, with 12 bases between them. The CDR3: CASSQDLTGRGYTF. For the CDR3, the DNA is TGTGCCAGCAGCCAAGACCTGACAGGTCGTGGCTACACCTTC.

This clonotype was detected a few times. J is TRBJ1-4 and V is TRBV3-1; D is unresolved. The CDR3 extends over 15 amino acids. Germline assignment: CDR1 LGHDT and CDR2 YNNKEL (reference sequence). Trimming removed 6 bases at V and 8 bases at J, with 19 bases between. The CDR3 is CASSSARTPLEKLFF. The DNA of the CDR3 is TGTGCCAGCAGTTCTGCCCGGACGCCTCTCGAAAAACTGTTTTTT. Combining the CDR3 with reference TRBV3-1 and TRBJ1-4 gives the whole variable domain DTAVSQTPKYLVTQMGNDKSIKCEQNLGHDTMYWYKQDSKKFLKIMFSYNNKELIINETVPNRFSPKSPDKAHLNLHINSLELGDSAVYFCASSSARTPLEKLFFGSGTQLSVL.

This clonotype was detected only a few times. The J gene is TRBJ2-3, the V gene TRBV6-1; 10 bases map to TRBD1. Germline V CDR1 and CDR2: MNHNS, SASEGT. The CDR3 loop spans 19 amino acids. The V segment lost 1 base and the J segment 2 bases; nucleotides outside the gene matches: 12. The CDR3 is CASSEGRLRRQGATDTQYF. CDR3 DNA: TGTGCCAGCAGTGAAGGCCGGCTCCGACGACAGGGGGCCACAGATACGCAGTATTTT.

This clonotype has only a few counts. The V and J genes are TRBV7-3 and TRBJ2-7; 14 nucleotides agree with TRBD2. The DNA end is more similar to TRBJ2-1, so the J call may be wrong. The CDR3 contains 16 residues. Germline CDR1 and CDR2: SGHTA and FQGTGA. Written as DNA, the CDR3 is TGTGCCAGCAGCTCCGTGGGACTAGCGGGAGTCAATGAGCAGTTCTTC. Amino acid sequence: CASSSVGLAGVNEQFF.

This clonotype appeared a few times. This chain links TRBV20-1 with TRBJ2-4; D not certain. The V and J ends lost 0 bases and 0 bases respectively, with 12 bases between them. The CDR3 sequence is 16 residues long. The germline CDR1 and CDR2 sequences are DFQATT and SNEGSKA (reference sequence). The CDR3 loop is CSARETNLGAKNIQYF. CDR3 DNA: TGCAGTGCTAGAGAAACCAACCTAGGAGCCAAAAACATTCAGTACTTC.